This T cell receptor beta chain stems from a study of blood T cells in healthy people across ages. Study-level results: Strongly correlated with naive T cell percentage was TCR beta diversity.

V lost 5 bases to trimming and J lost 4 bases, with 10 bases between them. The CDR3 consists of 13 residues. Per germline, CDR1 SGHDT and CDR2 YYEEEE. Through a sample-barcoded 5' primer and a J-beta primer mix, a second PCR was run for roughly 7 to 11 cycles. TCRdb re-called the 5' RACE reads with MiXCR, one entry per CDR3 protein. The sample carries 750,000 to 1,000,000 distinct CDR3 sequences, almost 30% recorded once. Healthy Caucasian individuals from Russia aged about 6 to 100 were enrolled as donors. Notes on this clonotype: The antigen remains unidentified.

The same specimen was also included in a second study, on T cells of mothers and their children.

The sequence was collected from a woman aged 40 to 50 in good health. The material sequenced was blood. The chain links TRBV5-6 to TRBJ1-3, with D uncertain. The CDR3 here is CASRFAVGNTIYF. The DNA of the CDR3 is TGTGCCAGCAGATTCGCCGTGGGAAACACCATATATTTT.